This T cell receptor beta chain was obtained from a study of glioma-infiltrating T cells. The iRepertoire nested amplicon-rescue multiplex PCR amplified TCR alpha and beta CDR3s from RNA. TCRdb fed the multiplex PCR reads into MiXCR, producing one record per CDR3 protein. The profile shows 110,000 or so distinct CDR3 sequences, less than 30% of them singletons. This clonotype was found many times. The CDR3 consists of 15 residues. With 0 bases removed from V and 1 base from J, the gap between germline ends came to 12 bases. Germline V gene data show CDR1 as DFQATT and CDR2 as SNEGSKA (reference sequence).

This TCR derives from a human donor with low-grade glioma or glioblastoma, undergoing nonglioma brain surgery, or in good health (not recorded which). Sequencing used glioma tissue, nonneoplastic brain tissue, or PBMCs (not recorded which). The V and J genes are TRBV20-1 and TRBJ1-2, with a weak D call TRBD1 (5 bases). In nucleotides, the CDR3 is TGCAGTGCTAGAGAGGGGGGATACCTTAACTATGGCTACACCTTC. This translates into CSAREGGYLNYGYTF.